Listed here are 21 T cell receptor beta chains from one sample, sequenced in a study of T cells after yellow fever vaccination. TCRdb used MiXCR to reprocess the 5' RACE reads, holding one entry per CDR3 protein. The table includes hundreds of thousands of distinct CDR3 sequences, over 3.5% detected once. Sequencing used PBMCs, obtained 5 days after the yellow fever booster vaccination. The origin of the receptors is a man aged 18 to 30 who received the YFV17D yellow fever vaccine.

This clonotype showed up just a few times. V is TRBV20-1 and J is TRBJ2-1, with 8 positions matching TRBD2. The J segment lost 3 bases and the V segment lost 3 bases, leaving 7 bases of the junction unmatched. CDR1 and CDR2 (germline): DFQATT, SNEGSKA (reference sequence). CDR3 length: 15 residues. CDR3 sequence reads: CSASQGLAVYNEQFF. CDR3 DNA sequence: TGCAGTGCTAGCCAAGGACTAGCTGTCTACAATGAGCAGTTCTTC.

This clonotype was detected many times. This chain uses TRBV20-1 with TRBJ1-5; TRBD1 aligns across 10 bases. The V gene's germline CDR1 is DFQATT and CDR2 SNEGSKA (reference sequence). CDR3 length: 13 amino acids. Trimming cost V 6 bases and J 5 bases; bases outside gene matches: 4. The CDR3 nucleotides are TGCAGTGCCAGACAGGGGGCGTATCAGCCCCAGCATTTT. Translating it yields CSARQGAYQPQHF.

This clonotype turned up a few times. V gene TRBV6-2 or TRBV6-3 combines with J gene TRBJ2-7, with D possibly being TRBD2 (6 bases). CDR3 length equals 13 residues. V was trimmed by 8 bases and J by 1 base, leaving 12 bases between them. The germline CDR1 and CDR2 sequences are MNHEY and SVGEGT. CDR3: CASAGSGSYEQYV. CDR3 nucleotides: TGTGCCAGCGCGGGTAGCGGTTCCTACGAGCAGTACGTC.

This clonotype was seen a handful of times. This chain links TRBV2 with TRBJ2-5, with no clear D. Germline CDR1 is SNHLY and CDR2 is FYNNEI. The germline V and J ends were trimmed by 5 bases and 3 bases, with 22 bases remaining between them. The CDR3 sequence is 17 residues long. The CDR3 bases are TGTGCCAGCAGTCTTACCCTGAGCGCGGCTACCGAAGAGACCCAGTACTTC. Protein sequence: CASSLTLSAATEETQYF.

There are many counts of this clonotype. The chain links TRBV5-1 to TRBJ2-5; 8 bases map to TRBD2. The germline V gene has CDR1 SGHRS and CDR2 YFSETQ. V gave up 7 bases and J gave up 4 bases; unmatched junction bases: 6. This CDR3 comprises 13 residues. The CDR3 coding sequence is TGCGCCAGCGGATTAGCGGGGCGAGAGACCCAGTACTTC. Protein: CASGLAGRETQYF.

This chain links TRBV10-1 with TRBJ2-2; D not certain. The V gene's germline CDR1 is WNHNN and CDR2 SYGVQD (reference sequence). V was clipped by 4 bases and J by 6 bases, with 3 bases between them. The CDR3 length is 11 residues. DNA for the CDR3: TGCGCCAGCAGTGTTCCCGGGGAGCTGTTTTTT. This encodes CASSVPGELFF.

This clonotype showed up many times. The chain carries TRBV7-9 and TRBJ1-5; tentatively, D is TRBD1 (5 bases). The CDR3 spans 15 residues. CDR1 is SEHNR and CDR2 is FQNEAQ in the germline V gene (reference sequence). V lost 1 base and J 10 bases, leaving 17 bases between the germline ends. The CDR3 bases are TGTGCCAGCAGCTTAGGGGGGGAGGGGACCCAACCCCAGCATTTT. Its protein is CASSLGGEGTQPQHF.

The V gene is TRBV12-3 or TRBV12-4, the J gene TRBJ1-6; 7 nucleotides match TRBD1. The CDR3 is 13 amino acids. V was pared by 6 bases and J by 10 bases, with 6 bases of the junction left unmatched. Here the CDR3 reads CASRRDSQSPLHF. Here the CDR3 DNA reads TGTGCCAGCAGGAGGGACAGTCAATCACCCCTCCACTTT.

This clonotype showed up many times. The genes are TRBV4-2 and TRBJ2-3, with TRBD2 as a possible D gene (6 bases). The CDR3 has 15 amino acids. Per the germline V gene, CDR1 is LGHNA and CDR2 is YNFKEQ. Trimming left V 1 base short and J 0 bases short, with 8 bases between. The CDR3 DNA reads as TGTGCCAGCAGCCAAGGGGAGGCTAGCACAGATACGCAGTATTTT. It yields the protein CASSQGEASTDTQYF.

This sequence joins TRBV19 and TRBJ1-2; a weak D match, TRBD1 (6 bases). V was pared by 3 bases and J by 4 bases, with 9 bases between. The V gene's germline CDR1 is LNHDA and CDR2 SQIVND (reference sequence). CDR3 length equals 13 residues. CDR3 sequence reads: CASSMGAIYGYTF. The CDR3 DNA follows: TGTGCCAGTAGTATGGGGGCGATCTATGGCTACACCTTC.

This clonotype was observed many times. The chain carries TRBV4-3 and TRBJ2-2; D not resolved. Trimming stripped 0 bases from V and 1 base from J, with 9 bases between. The CDR3 totals 16 residues. The V gene's germline CDR1 is LGHNA and CDR2 YSLEER. Here the CDR3 reads CASSQDRSENTGELFF. For the CDR3, the DNA is TGCGCCAGCAGCCAAGATAGGAGCGAGAACACCGGGGAGCTGTTTTTT.

The sample holds a few counts of this clonotype. The chain recombines TRBV6-4 with TRBJ2-3; tentatively, D is TRBD1 or TRBD2 (6 bases each). CDR3 length: 15 amino acids. Trimming removed 6 bases from V and 0 bases from J, with 13 bases in between. Germline V gives CDR1 MRHNA, CDR2 SNTAGT. The CDR3 nucleotides read TGTGCCAGCAGGGAACAGGGAGGTAGCACAGATACGCAGTATTTT. It specifies CASREQGGSTDTQYF.

This clonotype was counted a few times. The chain couples TRBV5-1 to TRBJ2-5; TRBD1 matches at 9 bases. Germline V gene sequence: CDR1 SGHRS, CDR2 YFSETQ. With 4 bases clipped from V and 5 bases from J, the junction kept 9 bases outside the gene matches. The CDR3 has 15 residues. Here the CDR3 DNA reads TGCGCCAGCAGCATTACAGGGGGCGCTGGTGAGACCCAGTACTTC. Encoded protein: CASSITGGAGETQYF.

The rearrangement links TRBV4-3 to TRBJ2-6; D possibly corresponds to TRBD1 (6 bases). Germline loops: CDR1 LGHNA, CDR2 YSLEER. V lost 0 bases, J lost 3 bases, and 9 bases lay in between. The CDR3 loop spans 16 amino acids. CDR3 sequence: CASSQDRGYGANVLTF. CDR3 DNA: TGCGCCAGCAGCCAAGACAGGGGATATGGGGCCAACGTCCTGACTTTC.

This clonotype showed up many times. The J gene is TRBJ1-6, the V gene TRBV5-1, with D possibly TRBD1 on 6 matching bases. V was trimmed by 4 bases and J by 1 base, leaving 12 bases between them. The CDR3 contains 16 residues. Germline V gene sequence: CDR1 SGHRS, CDR2 YFSETQ. CDR3 sequence: CASSETGKSYNSPLHF. DNA of the CDR3: TGCGCCAGCAGCGAGACAGGCAAATCCTATAATTCACCCCTCCACTTT. The full variable domain, rest sourced from reference TRBV5-1 and TRBJ1-6, is KAGVTQTPRYLIKTRGQQVTLSCSPISGHRSVSWYQQTPGQGLQFLFEYFSETQRNKGNFPGRFSGRQFSNSRSEMNVSTLELGDSALYLCASSETGKSYNSPLHFGNGTRLTVT.

This sequence joins TRBV7-2 and TRBJ2-6; the D is unclear. The CDR3 has 15 residues. Trimming shortened V by 3 bases and J by 2 bases, and 8 bases separated the two germline ends. Germline loops: CDR1 SGHTA, CDR2 FQGNSA. The CDR3, as DNA: TGTGCCAGCAGCTTCAGGCTAGCTGGGGCCAACGTCCTGACTTTC. It translates to CASSFRLAGANVLTF.

This clonotype was seen at least ten times. The rearrangement uses TRBV15 and TRBJ2-1; D is undetermined. This CDR3 is built from 16 residues. Germline assignment: CDR1 LNHNV and CDR2 YYDKDF (reference sequence). Trimming took 1 base from V and 3 from J, leaving 13 bases between them. The CDR3 sequence is CATSRGTTPYYNEQFF. The CDR3 coding sequence is TGTGCCACCAGCAGAGGCACTACTCCGTACTACAATGAGCAGTTCTTC. The full variable domain, rest sourced from reference TRBV15 and TRBJ2-1, is DAMVIQNPRYQVTQFGKPVTLSCSQTLNHNVMYWYQQKSSQAPKLLFHYYDKDFNNEADTPDNFQSRRPNTSFCFLDIRSPGLGDTAMYLCATSRGTTPYYNEQFFGPGTRLTVL.

The chain uses TRBV11-2 and TRBJ2-1; tentative D call: TRBD2 (6 bases). The CDR3 runs to 15 residues. CDR1 is SGHAT and CDR2 is FQNNGV in the germline V gene. Trimming took 6 bases from V and 4 from J, leaving 16 bases between them. CDR3 region: CASRGGTSLYNEQFF. The DNA of the CDR3 is TGTGCCAGCAGAGGAGGGACTTCGCTATACAATGAGCAGTTCTTC.

This clonotype was recorded a few times. V usage is TRBV5-4 and J usage is TRBJ2-1; the D is unclear. The germline V and J ends were trimmed by 0 bases and 8 bases, with 12 bases remaining between them. From germline, CDR1 is SGHNT and CDR2 YYREEE (reference sequence). The CDR3 consists of 14 residues. CDR3 residues: CASSLGSHDDEQFF. Written as DNA, the CDR3 is TGTGCCAGCAGCTTGGGTTCGCATGACGATGAGCAGTTCTTC.

The V gene is TRBV20-1, the J gene TRBJ2-7, with 8 bases lining up with TRBD1. V trimming: 6 bases; J trimming: 7 bases; junction bases outside the gene matches: 11. The CDR3 covers 13 residues. Germline CDR1 reads DFQATT; CDR2 reads SNEGSKA (reference sequence). CDR3 residues: CSAGDRLPWEQYF. DNA of the CDR3: TGCAGTGCGGGGGACAGGCTCCCTTGGGAGCAGTACTTC.

The chain has TRBV29-1 and TRBJ1-1, with D tentatively TRBD1 (5 bases). Germline lookup yields CDR1 SQVTM and CDR2 ANQGSEA. This CDR3 contains 12 residues. Deletions cut 6 bases from V and 4 bases from J, with 12 bases between. The CDR3 protein is CSVIAGGTEAFF. The CDR3 region has the DNA TGCAGCGTCATCGCGGGGGGCACTGAAGCTTTCTTT.